Listed below are T cell receptor beta chains from one sample, sequenced in a study of T cell repertoires in cytomegalovirus infection. These receptors are not linked to any known antigen. TCRdb re-called the reads through MiXCR, storing one row per CDR3 protein. This sample has tens of thousands of distinct CDR3 sequences, with around 42% found just once. Sequencing was performed on CD8+ T cells from cultured PBMCs, taken from culture after CMV antigen stimulation. The origin of the receptors is a human donor in good health (CMV status not recorded). Some clones in this sample may be carry-over from other donors' samples. Each CDR3 is given with its conserved first and last residue. A D gene is named only where the DNA matches it firmly. Clone size is shown for a subset of rows, as once, few, many or a class of expanded clone.

J gene | D gene | V gene | clone size | CDR3 DNA | CDR3 protein
TRBJ2-1 | TRBD2 | TRBV5-4 | NA | TGTGCCAGCAGCTCGCCCAGCGGGGGGGCCTACAATAAGCAGTTCTTC | CASSSPSGGAYNKQFF
TRBJ1-2 | NA | TRBV4-1 | NA | TGCGCCAGCAGCCAACGGGGGGGATATGGCTACACCTTC | CASSQRGGYGYTF
TRBJ2-3 | NA | TRBV11-2 | many | TGTGCCAGCAGCTTAGGCGCAGATACGCAGTATTTT | CASSLGADTQYF
TRBJ1-1 | NA | TRBV12-3/TRBV12-4 | few | TGTGCCAGCAGTTTTGGGGGAGGCTCGAGGGAAGCTTTCTTT | CASSFGGGSREAFF
TRBJ2-1 | TRBD2 | TRBV7-8 | NA | TGTGCCAGCAGCTTCGGACTAGATTCCTACAATGAGCAGTTCTTC | CASSFGLDSYNEQFF
TRBJ1-3 | NA | TRBV14 | few | TGTGCCAGCAGCCCTGGGGAGGACCTTCCTGGAAACACCATATATTTT | CASSPGEDLPGNTIYF
TRBJ2-2 | TRBD2 | TRBV7-3 | NA | TGTGCCAGCAGCTTAAACAGCGGGGAGCTGAACACCGGGGAGCTGTTTTTT | CASSLNSGELNTGELFF
TRBJ2-7 | NA | TRBV2 | NA | TGTGCCAGCAGCTACATAGCCTACGAGCAGTACTTC | CASSYIAYEQYF
TRBJ2-6 | NA | TRBV2 | few | TGTGCCAGCAGTGAAGCGAGGAGGACCCGGTCTGGGGCCAACGTCCTGACTTTC | CASSEARRTRSGANVLTF
TRBJ2-3 | NA | TRBV2 | few | TGTGCCAGCAGTGAATTATTCGGGGAGGCAGATACGCAGTATTTT | CASSELFGEADTQYF
TRBJ1-1 | NA | TRBV19 | NA | TGTGCCAGTAGTACAGGACGGGGTAGAGGAACCCCTGAAGCTTTCTTT | CASSTGRGRGTPEAFF